The 20 T cell receptor beta chains given below trace back to one sample, sequenced in a study of shared clonotypes between healthy human individuals. TCRdb's table, derived via immunoSEQ multiplex PCR, lists solely in-frame clones and lacks some. Of a few million clones listed, 90% to 95% are singletons. Input material: naive CD4+ T cells sorted from blood. As for subset: CD45RA+ positively selected. The receptors shown here come from a man younger than 35 in good health.

The chain joins TRBV5-1 to TRBJ2-2; D is possibly TRBD1 (6 bases). CDR3 size: 14 residues. V was clipped by 6 bases and J by 3 bases, with 12 bases between them. The germline CDR1 and CDR2 sequences are SGHRS and YFSETQ. CDR3: CASKLQGDTGELFF. The CDR3 bases are TGCGCCAGCAAATTACAGGGCGACACCGGGGAGCTGTTTTTT.

V usage is TRBV7-9 and J usage is TRBJ2-3; 9 bases match TRBD2. The CDR3 spans 19 residues. Germline V gene lookup returns CDR1 SEHNR and CDR2 FQNEAQ (reference sequence). Trimming took 5 bases from V and 2 from J; bases not matched to a gene: 17. This CDR3 is CASSKTPTSGLSVTDTQYF. The CDR3 DNA sequence: TGTGCCAGCAGCAAGACGCCGACTAGCGGCCTATCCGTCACAGATACGCAGTATTTT.

The CDR3 region is CASSKDRAKSPLHF. In DNA, the CDR3 is TGTGCCAGCAGCAAAGACAGGGCGAAATCACCCCTCCACTTT. V and J are TRBV21-1 and TRBJ1-6; the D call TRBD1 from the table was never checked on the DNA. TRBV21-1 represents a pseudogene. The CDR3 runs to 14 residues.

The chain couples TRBV6-1 to TRBJ1-5, with 7 positions matching TRBD1. The germline V gene encodes CDR1 MNHNS and CDR2 SASEGT. The CDR3 has 15 residues. V gave up 3 bases and J gave up 0 bases; unmatched junction bases: 2. Here the CDR3 DNA reads TGTGCCAGCAGTGATAGACAGGGTAGCAATCAGCCCCAGCATTTT. Translation gives CASSDRQGSNQPQHF.

A word on this clone: Other DNA sequences within the sample encode an identical CDR3. V is TRBV6-5 and J is TRBJ2-7; D could derive from TRBD1 or TRBD2 (5 bases each). The V gene lost 6 bases and the J gene lost 2 bases, with 11 bases spanning the gap. The germline V gene encodes CDR1 MNHEY and CDR2 SVGAGI. The CDR3 extends over 13 amino acids. CDR3 residues: CASSRGPAYEQYF. As DNA, the CDR3 is TGTGCCAGCAGCCGGGGACCAGCCTACGAGCAGTACTTC.

The chain employs TRBV7-2 and TRBJ1-2; no clear D gene. This CDR3 is 14 amino acids long. Deletions cut 8 bases from V and 0 bases from J, with 13 bases between. CDR1 SGHTA and CDR2 FQGNSA come from the germline V gene. For the CDR3, the DNA is TGTGCCAGCGGGCAGGACCGAGCTAACTATGGCTACACCTTC. Protein product: CASGQDRANYGYTF.

The chain is built from TRBV5-4 and TRBJ1-3; 7 nucleotides match TRBD1. The length of the CDR3 is 14 residues. V lost 4 bases and J lost 8; bases outside the gene matches: 9. Germline assignment: CDR1 SGHNT and CDR2 YYREEE (reference sequence). CDR3 nucleotide sequence: TGTGCCAGCAGCATCTCGACAGGGCAGGACACCATATATTTT. Translating gives CASSISTGQDTIYF.

This chain uses TRBV6-6 with TRBJ1-1, with D perhaps TRBD1 (5 bases). CDR3 length: 11 residues. In germline, CDR1 is MNHNY, CDR2 SVGAGI (reference sequence). V lost 9 bases, J lost 10 bases, and 15 bases lay in between. In DNA, the CDR3 is TGTGCCAGTACGGCCAGGGCCGGAGCTTTCTTT. It is translated as CASTARAGAFF.

This clone was found once. This chain uses TRBV11-2 with TRBJ2-2; D not resolved. CDR1 SGHAT and CDR2 FQNNGV come from the germline V gene. The CDR3 extends over 14 amino acids. With 0 bases removed from V and 4 bases from J, the gap between germline ends came to 6 bases. The CDR3 coding sequence is TGTGCCAGCAGCTTAGATGGGCTCACCGGGGAGCTGTTTTTT. Translated: CASSLDGLTGELFF.

The V call is TRBV6-1, the J call TRBJ1-2; maybe TRBD1 (5 bases). Deletions cut 7 bases from V and 6 bases from J, with 15 bases between. The V gene's germline CDR1 is MNHNS and CDR2 SASEGT. The CDR3 length is 13 residues. CDR3 amino acids: CASTLRDPHGYTF. The CDR3 DNA is TGTGCCAGCACCCTCCGGGACCCACATGGCTACACCTTC.

The V call is TRBV6-1, the J call TRBJ2-7, with 9 bases identical to TRBD1. Per germline, CDR1 MNHNS and CDR2 SASEGT. V lost 8 bases, J lost 9 bases, and 14 bases stayed unmatched. The CDR3 contains 14 residues. The CDR3 here is CASDGQGPSEVQYF. The DNA of the CDR3 is TGTGCCAGCGACGGACAGGGGCCCTCTGAGGTGCAGTACTTC.

This sequence joins TRBV5-1 and TRBJ1-1, with D tentatively TRBD1 (5 bases). V lost 7 bases to trimming and J lost 1 base, with 11 bases between them. The germline V gene has CDR1 SGHRS and CDR2 YFSETQ. The CDR3 contains 13 residues. DNA of the CDR3: TGCGCCAGCGGGGTGCAGGGGAACACTGAAGCTTTCTTT. Protein product: CASGVQGNTEAFF.

This chain uses TRBV7-2 with TRBJ2-2; TRBD2 matches at 10 bases. The germline CDR1 and CDR2 sequences are SGHTA and FQGNSA. The junction had 4 bases not matched to a gene; V was cut back by 2 bases and J by 7 bases. The CDR3 extends over 15 amino acids. In DNA form, the CDR3 reads TGTGCCAGCAGCTTACTAGCGGGAGTGGGCGGGGAGCTGTTTTTT. It yields the protein CASSLLAGVGGELFF.

J is TRBJ1-5 and V is TRBV6-6, with a possible D match to TRBD1 (5 bases). The V and J ends lost 5 bases and 2 bases respectively, with 16 bases between them. Germline CDR1 reads MNHNY; CDR2 reads SVGAGI (reference sequence). The CDR3 length is 16 residues. The CDR3 spells CASSPRGAIGNQPQHF. The DNA of the CDR3 is TGTGCCAGCAGTCCTCGCGGGGCGATTGGCAATCAGCCCCAGCATTTT.

The chain has TRBV30 and TRBJ2-2; the D gene could be TRBD1 or TRBD2 (7 bases each). Trimming shortened V by 0 bases and J by 1 base, and 12 bases separated the two germline ends. CDR3 length equals 16 residues. Germline V gene lookup returns CDR1 GTSNPN and CDR2 SVGIG (reference sequence). The CDR3 bases are TGTGCCTGGAGTGTCGGGGGGACAGTGAACACCGGGGAGCTGTTTTTT. Translated: CAWSVGGTVNTGELFF.

The V and J genes are TRBV6-1 and TRBJ2-3; D perhaps matches TRBD2 (6 bases). The V and J ends lost 0 bases and 10 bases respectively, with 11 bases between them. Germline CDR1 is MNHNS and CDR2 is SASEGT. The CDR3 covers 13 residues. Here the CDR3 DNA reads TGTGCCAGCAGTGAAGCGCGCTGGGGGGCGCAGTATTTT. Translated: CASSEARWGAQYF.

The rearrangement joins TRBV2 to TRBJ2-2; D is ambiguous. V was clipped by 8 bases and J by 0 bases, with 13 bases between them. The CDR3 is 15 residues long. Germline CDR1 reads SNHLY; CDR2 reads FYNNEI. The CDR3 nucleotides read TGTGCCAGCTCACGGGCGATCCCGAACACCGGGGAGCTGTTTTTT. This codes for CASSRAIPNTGELFF.

The V call is TRBV6-1, the J call TRBJ1-6; 10 bases align to TRBD1. Germline V CDR1 and CDR2: MNHNS, SASEGT. This CDR3 region has 15 residues. The trim removed 4 bases at V and 6 bases at J, leaving 3 bases unmatched. The CDR3 here is CASSGGQGRNSPLHF. CDR3 bases: TGTGCCAGCAGTGGGGGACAGGGGCGTAATTCACCCCTCCACTTT.

The chain joins TRBV16 to TRBJ2-7; the match to TRBD1 covers 10 bases. The CDR3 loop spans 16 amino acids. Germline CDR1 reads KGHSY; CDR2 reads FQNENV. V lost 2 bases to trimming and J lost 1 base; unmatched junction nucleotides: 5. Here the CDR3 DNA reads TGTGCCAGCAGCCAAGGAAGGGACAGGGGTTCCTACGAGCAGTACTTC. Protein: CASSQGRDRGSYEQYF. The whole variable domain, filled in from reference TRBV16 and TRBJ2-7, reads GEEVAQTPKHLVRGEGQKAKLYCAPIKGHSYVFWYQQVLKNEFKFLISFQNENVFDETGMPKERFSAKCLPNSPCSLEIQATKLEDSAVYFCASSQGRDRGSYEQYFGPGTRLTVT.

The rearrangement uses TRBV28 and TRBJ2-4; possible D gene TRBD1, 5 bases. The CDR3 covers 15 residues. Trimming removed 4 bases from V and 0 bases from J, with 10 bases in between. Germline CDR1 and CDR2: MDHEN and SYDVKM. CDR3 protein: CASSSDSLAKNIQYF. The CDR3 region has the DNA TGTGCCAGCAGTTCCGACAGTTTAGCCAAAAACATTCAGTACTTC.